This T cell receptor (beta chain) was obtained from a study of blood T cell repertoires in COVID-19. Study at large: Collection of acute and convalescent COVID-19 samples took place in the United States, Italy and Spain.

This CDR3 contains 13 residues. Per germline, CDR1 LGHDT and CDR2 YNNKEL (reference sequence). Worth noting for this clone: The germline gene is not matched at one end of the junction; a read error may be the cause.

In the original workflow: How many nucleated cells were present was estimated from reference gene primer amplification. The table came from immunoSEQ multiplex PCR; TCRdb's copy has only in-frame clones and leaves some out. V, J and clone size are taken as reported in that table, and D and trimming were inferred from the DNA itself. The sample lists 250,000 or so clones, 90% occurring once. The receptor was isolated from a woman in her fifties or sixties with COVID-19, enrolled during active disease. The sample consisted of peripheral blood. The chain carries TRBV3-1 (or the pseudogene TRBV3-2) and TRBJ1-2, with a possible D match to TRBD1 (5 bases). CDR3: CASSQDRETARAF. The CDR3 coding sequence is TGTGCCAGCAGCCAAGACAGGGAAACCGCTCGGGCCTTC.